This T cell receptor (beta chain) appears in the sequencing data of a study of Ad26.COV2.S vaccination and SARS-CoV-2 variants. The treatment denotes: roughly 19 received Ad26.COV2.S at low or high dose, single or two shots; five or six received placebo; per-sample allocation not given. Day 63 after the first vaccine or placebo injection was the time point for sampling. The germline V gene encodes CDR1 SGHNT and CDR2 YYREEE (reference sequence). The CDR3 sequence is 12 residues long. With 0 bases removed from V and 3 bases from J, the gap between germline ends came to 3 bases. TCRdb's table, derived via immunoSEQ multiplex PCR, lists solely in-frame clones and lacks some. The sample has around 240,000 clones; approximately 87% are singletons.

This chain links TRBV5-4 with TRBJ1-1; the D is unclear. This TCR was recovered from a person aged 18-60 years who received the Ad26.COV2.S COVID-19 vaccine or a placebo. This specimen consisted of peripheral blood, obtained in a trial of Ad26.COV2.S vaccine versus placebo. The CDR3 loop reads CASSLADTEAFF. The CDR3 DNA follows: TGTGCCAGCAGCTTGGCCGACACTGAAGCTTTCTTT.